These T cell receptor beta chains were read from a single sample in a study of molecular identifiers for immune sequencing clone quantification. TCRdb analysed the PCR reads with MiXCR anew, one entry per CDR3 protein. This table has hundreds of thousands of distinct CDR3 sequences, 20% appearing once. Material for sequencing was naive CD8+ T cells from blood, with Jurkat cell RNA spiked in. These receptors were obtained from a human donor in good health. Some libraries in this study had Jurkat cell RNA spiked in. Both conserved end residues are part of each CDR3. Each record gives: J gene, clone size, D gene, V gene, CDR3 DNA, CDR3 protein. The D gene is left open where the match is weak. Only some rows state a clone size, as once, few, many or a class for expanded clones.

j_call: TRBJ2-1
clone_size: many
d_call: TRBD1
v_call: TRBV12-3/TRBV12-4
cdr3_nt: TGTGCCAGCAGTACCGGGACAGGGTCATACGAGCAGTTCTTC
cdr3_aa: CASSTGTGSYEQFF

j_call: TRBJ2-7
clone_size: -
d_call: -
v_call: TRBV12-3/TRBV12-4
cdr3_nt: TGTGCCAGCTCTATCATAACCCACGAGCAGTACTTC
cdr3_aa: CASSIITHEQYF

j_call: TRBJ2-4
clone_size: many
d_call: -
v_call: TRBV12-3/TRBV12-4
cdr3_nt: TGTGCCAGCAGTTTAGTTTCCCCAAACGACATTCAGTACTTC
cdr3_aa: CASSLVSPNDIQYF

j_call: TRBJ2-2
clone_size: many
d_call: -
v_call: TRBV19
cdr3_nt: TGTGCCAGCACGAACACCGGGGAGCTGTTTTTT
cdr3_aa: CASTNTGELFF

j_call: TRBJ2-2
clone_size: many
d_call: TRBD1
v_call: TRBV18
cdr3_nt: TGTGCCAGCTCACCTGCCGACAGGGGAAGCACCGGGGAGCTGTTTTTT
cdr3_aa: CASSPADRGSTGELFF

j_call: TRBJ1-1
clone_size: many
d_call: -
v_call: TRBV24-1
cdr3_nt: TGTGCCACCAGGGAACAGGTGAACACTGAAGCTTTCTTT
cdr3_aa: CATREQVNTEAFF

j_call: TRBJ1-1
clone_size: many
d_call: TRBD1
v_call: TRBV29-1
cdr3_nt: TGCAGCGGCGACAGGGACACTGAAGCTTTCTTT
cdr3_aa: CSGDRDTEAFF

j_call: TRBJ2-5
clone_size: few
d_call: TRBD1
v_call: TRBV6-5
cdr3_nt: TGTGCCAGCAACTCCGGGACAGGGGGCCTTCAAGAGACCCAGTACTTC
cdr3_aa: CASNSGTGGLQETQYF

j_call: TRBJ2-7
clone_size: -
d_call: TRBD2
v_call: TRBV20-1
cdr3_nt: TGCAGTGCTAGAGGTCCGGCGGGAGTGGTATACGAGCAGTACTTC
cdr3_aa: CSARGPAGVVYEQYF

j_call: TRBJ1-6
clone_size: many
d_call: -
v_call: TRBV6-5
cdr3_nt: TGTGCCAGCAGGGGAGGGCACAATTCACCCCTCCACTTT
cdr3_aa: CASRGGHNSPLHF

j_call: TRBJ2-3
clone_size: many
d_call: TRBD2
v_call: TRBV5-1
cdr3_nt: TGCGCCAGCAGCTTGGCTAGCGGGGTAGATACGCAGTATTTT
cdr3_aa: CASSLASGVDTQYF

j_call: TRBJ2-2
clone_size: many
d_call: -
v_call: TRBV28
cdr3_nt: TGTGCCAGCAGTTTCGCGATTACCGGGGAGCTGTTTTTT
cdr3_aa: CASSFAITGELFF

j_call: TRBJ1-1
clone_size: many
d_call: -
v_call: TRBV25-1
cdr3_nt: TGTGCCAGCAGTGGAGTCCCCACTGAAGCTTTCTTT
cdr3_aa: CASSGVPTEAFF

j_call: TRBJ2-7
clone_size: few
d_call: -
v_call: TRBV7-9
cdr3_nt: TGTGCCAGCAGCCCTCGTGGAGTGAGTCACTACGAGCAGTACTTC
cdr3_aa: CASSPRGVSHYEQYF

j_call: TRBJ2-1
clone_size: few
d_call: -
v_call: TRBV12-3/TRBV12-4
cdr3_nt: TGTGCCCATAGGGAGGGAGGGGGGTCCTACAATGAGCAGTTCTTC
cdr3_aa: CAHREGGGSYNEQFF

j_call: TRBJ2-1
clone_size: few
d_call: TRBD2
v_call: TRBV18
cdr3_nt: TGTGCCAGCTCACCAGCTCTAGCGGGAGCCTACAATGAGCAGTTCTTC
cdr3_aa: CASSPALAGAYNEQFF

j_call: TRBJ2-3
clone_size: many
d_call: -
v_call: TRBV28
cdr3_nt: TGTGCCAGCAGTTGGTTTAGCACAGATACGCAGTATTTT
cdr3_aa: CASSWFSTDTQYF

j_call: TRBJ2-7
clone_size: many
d_call: TRBD1
v_call: TRBV20-1
cdr3_nt: TGCAGTGCTAGCGGGGACAGGACCGGTTACGAGCAGTACTTC
cdr3_aa: CSASGDRTGYEQYF

j_call: TRBJ2-5
clone_size: many
d_call: -
v_call: TRBV4-3
cdr3_nt: TGCGCCAGCAGCCAAGTTCGGGGAGAGACCCAGTACTTC
cdr3_aa: CASSQVRGETQYF

j_call: TRBJ2-1
clone_size: few
d_call: TRBD2
v_call: TRBV9
cdr3_nt: TGTGCCAGCAGCCCGGGGACTAGCGAATATGAGCAGTTCTTC
cdr3_aa: CASSPGTSEYEQFF

j_call: TRBJ1-3
clone_size: few
d_call: TRBD1
v_call: TRBV6-1
cdr3_nt: TGTGCCAGCAGTACGTGGTTTCCGGGACAGATCTCTGGAAACACCATATATTTT
cdr3_aa: CASSTWFPGQISGNTIYF

j_call: TRBJ2-5
clone_size: many
d_call: -
v_call: TRBV6-2/TRBV6-3
cdr3_nt: TGTGCCAGCAGTATATCAGGGAGCCAAGAGACCCAGTACTTC
cdr3_aa: CASSISGSQETQYF

j_call: TRBJ2-7
clone_size: many
d_call: -
v_call: TRBV29-1
cdr3_nt: TGCAGCGTGGGGGCCTCCTACGAGCAGTACTTC
cdr3_aa: CSVGASYEQYF

j_call: TRBJ2-5
clone_size: many
d_call: -
v_call: TRBV7-9
cdr3_nt: TGTGCCAGCAGCTTAGGATGGGCAGGCCAAGAGACCCAGTACTTC
cdr3_aa: CASSLGWAGQETQYF

j_call: TRBJ2-7
clone_size: many
d_call: -
v_call: TRBV7-9
cdr3_nt: TGTGCCAGCAGCTTAGATGGGGCTAAGGGCGAGCAGTACTTC
cdr3_aa: CASSLDGAKGEQYF

j_call: TRBJ1-4
clone_size: many
d_call: TRBD1
v_call: TRBV6-5
cdr3_nt: TGTGCCAGCAGTAAGGGGACAGGTGTTAGTGAAAAACTGTTTTTT
cdr3_aa: CASSKGTGVSEKLFF

j_call: TRBJ2-1
clone_size: -
d_call: TRBD1
v_call: TRBV7-2
cdr3_nt: TGTGCCAGCAGCTTCGCGGTAGGGGGCTATGAGCAGTTCTTC
cdr3_aa: CASSFAVGGYEQFF

j_call: TRBJ2-3
clone_size: -
d_call: TRBD2
v_call: TRBV6-5
cdr3_nt: TGTGCCAGCGGTTACGGGGGGGGGAGGCCAGATACGCAGTATTTT
cdr3_aa: CASGYGGGRPDTQYF

j_call: TRBJ2-1
clone_size: many
d_call: TRBD2
v_call: TRBV6-2/TRBV6-3
cdr3_nt: TGTGCCAGCAGTTACTCGCTAGCGGGGTACGGGGAGCAGTTCTTC
cdr3_aa: CASSYSLAGYGEQFF

j_call: TRBJ1-5
clone_size: -
d_call: -
v_call: TRBV19
cdr3_nt: TGTGCCAGTAGTATTCTAAGCGCCCAAGAGCCCCAGCATTTT
cdr3_aa: CASSILSAQEPQHF

j_call: TRBJ2-5
clone_size: many
d_call: TRBD2
v_call: TRBV5-1
cdr3_nt: TGCGCCAGCAGTTTGACTAGCGGAGAGACCCAGTACTTC
cdr3_aa: CASSLTSGETQYF

j_call: TRBJ2-7
clone_size: many
d_call: -
v_call: TRBV29-1
cdr3_nt: TGCAGCGTTGAAGAGGGAACCTACGAGCAGTACTTC
cdr3_aa: CSVEEGTYEQYF

j_call: TRBJ1-1
clone_size: many
d_call: -
v_call: TRBV5-4
cdr3_nt: TGTGCCAGCAGCTTGGATGCAGGGGTTGGGACTGAAGCTTTCTTT
cdr3_aa: CASSLDAGVGTEAFF

j_call: TRBJ1-5
clone_size: many
d_call: TRBD1
v_call: TRBV20-1
cdr3_nt: TGCAGTGCTACCACGGACAGGGACCTGGGGCAGCCCCAGCATTTT
cdr3_aa: CSATTDRDLGQPQHF

j_call: TRBJ2-1
clone_size: many
d_call: -
v_call: TRBV29-1
cdr3_nt: TGCAGCGTTGCGACTGTCCGGGATCTTGCTCTCAATGAGCAGTTCTTC
cdr3_aa: CSVATVRDLALNEQFF

j_call: TRBJ2-7
clone_size: many
d_call: TRBD2
v_call: TRBV7-9
cdr3_nt: TGTGCCAGCAGCGGAAAGACTAGCGGGAGCGACGAGCAGTACTTC
cdr3_aa: CASSGKTSGSDEQYF

j_call: TRBJ1-4
clone_size: many
d_call: -
v_call: TRBV19
cdr3_nt: TGTGCCAGTAACCAGGGGACGGCGAATGAAAAACTGTTTTTT
cdr3_aa: CASNQGTANEKLFF

j_call: TRBJ2-1
clone_size: many
d_call: TRBD2
v_call: TRBV29-1
cdr3_nt: TGCAGCGTTGAAGATGTGGCTAGCGGGGGCGTTGAGCAGTTCTTC
cdr3_aa: CSVEDVASGGVEQFF

j_call: TRBJ1-6
clone_size: many
d_call: -
v_call: TRBV20-1
cdr3_nt: TGCAGTACCCACTCGAGAGCTCGGGTCTGGAATTCACCCCTCCACTTT
cdr3_aa: CSTHSRARVWNSPLHF

j_call: TRBJ1-5
clone_size: few
d_call: -
v_call: TRBV2
cdr3_nt: TGTGCCAGCAGCGGCCTCATGTATAGCAATCAGCCCCAGCATTTT
cdr3_aa: CASSGLMYSNQPQHF

j_call: TRBJ2-3
clone_size: many
d_call: TRBD2
v_call: TRBV2
cdr3_nt: TGTGCCAGCACCGGACTAGCTAGCACAGATACGCAGTATTTT
cdr3_aa: CASTGLASTDTQYF

j_call: TRBJ1-6
clone_size: -
d_call: -
v_call: TRBV4-1
cdr3_nt: TGCGCCAGCAGCCAAAGCAGGGTACACTCCTATAATTCACCCCTCCACTTT
cdr3_aa: CASSQSRVHSYNSPLHF

j_call: TRBJ2-3
clone_size: -
d_call: -
v_call: TRBV7-9
cdr3_nt: TGTGCCAACAGCCCGCGGAGCACTAGCACAGATACGCAGTATTTT
cdr3_aa: CANSPRSTSTDTQYF

j_call: TRBJ1-1
clone_size: many
d_call: -
v_call: TRBV5-1
cdr3_nt: TGCGCCAGCAGCTTGGAGGGGTGGGGGAACACTGAAGCTTTCTTT
cdr3_aa: CASSLEGWGNTEAFF

j_call: TRBJ1-2
clone_size: many
d_call: -
v_call: TRBV28
cdr3_nt: TGTGCCAGCAGTTGGGGACACGATAACTATGGCTACACCTTC
cdr3_aa: CASSWGHDNYGYTF

j_call: TRBJ2-7
clone_size: many
d_call: TRBD2
v_call: TRBV7-9
cdr3_nt: TGTGCCAGCAGCTTAGGGGCTAGCGGGGGAGCCTACGAGCAGTACTTC
cdr3_aa: CASSLGASGGAYEQYF

j_call: TRBJ1-5
clone_size: -
d_call: -
v_call: TRBV7-9
cdr3_nt: TGTGCCAGCAGCTCTACAGGGAACAATCAGCCCCAGCATTTT
cdr3_aa: CASSSTGNNQPQHF

j_call: TRBJ1-1
clone_size: many
d_call: -
v_call: TRBV4-1
cdr3_nt: TGCGCCAGCAGCCAAGCAGAAGTAGGGAACACTGAAGCTTTCTTT
cdr3_aa: CASSQAEVGNTEAFF

j_call: TRBJ2-2
clone_size: -
d_call: TRBD1
v_call: TRBV27
cdr3_nt: TGTGCCAGCAGTTTATCCGGACAGGGTACCGGGGAGCTGTTTTTT
cdr3_aa: CASSLSGQGTGELFF

j_call: TRBJ2-3
clone_size: few
d_call: -
v_call: TRBV7-7
cdr3_nt: TGTGCTAGCAGCTTATATCAGGATACGCAGTATTTT
cdr3_aa: CASSLYQDTQYF

j_call: TRBJ2-7
clone_size: many
d_call: TRBD2
v_call: TRBV28
cdr3_nt: TGTGCCAGCAGTATAATTATTTCGGGGGGGGGCTACGAGCAGTACTTC
cdr3_aa: CASSIIISGGGYEQYF

j_call: TRBJ1-1
clone_size: few
d_call: -
v_call: TRBV6-5
cdr3_nt: TGTGCCAGCAGATGGAGTCTAGGGGAAGGGAACACTGAAGCTTTCTTT
cdr3_aa: CASRWSLGEGNTEAFF

j_call: TRBJ1-5
clone_size: many
d_call: TRBD1
v_call: TRBV20-1
cdr3_nt: TGCAGTGCTAGAGATCTGTATGGACAGGGGGGTGCAAGTCAGCCCCAGCATTTT
cdr3_aa: CSARDLYGQGGASQPQHF

j_call: TRBJ2-1
clone_size: many
d_call: -
v_call: TRBV14
cdr3_nt: TGTGCCAGCAGCCAAGATTGGGGGGCAGGGAAGGACGATGAGCAGTTCTTC
cdr3_aa: CASSQDWGAGKDDEQFF